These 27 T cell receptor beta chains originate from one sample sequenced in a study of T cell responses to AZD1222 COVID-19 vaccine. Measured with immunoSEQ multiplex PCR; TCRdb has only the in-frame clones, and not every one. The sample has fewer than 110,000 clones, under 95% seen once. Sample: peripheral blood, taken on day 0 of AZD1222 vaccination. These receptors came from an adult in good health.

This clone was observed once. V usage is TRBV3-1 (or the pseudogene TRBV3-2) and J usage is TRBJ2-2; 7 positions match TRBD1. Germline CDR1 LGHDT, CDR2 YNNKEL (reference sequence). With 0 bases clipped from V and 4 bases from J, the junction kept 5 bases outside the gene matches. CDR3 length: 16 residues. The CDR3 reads CASSQDRQGSTGELFF. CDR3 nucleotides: TGTGCCAGCAGCCAAGATCGACAGGGCAGCACCGGGGAGCTGTTTTTT.

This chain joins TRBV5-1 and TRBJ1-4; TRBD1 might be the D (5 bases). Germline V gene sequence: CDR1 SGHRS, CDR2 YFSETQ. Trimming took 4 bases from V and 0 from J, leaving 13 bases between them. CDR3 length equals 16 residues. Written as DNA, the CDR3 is TGCGCCAGCAGCCTATCTATGGGGGCAACTAATGAAAAACTGTTTTTT. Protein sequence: CASSLSMGATNEKLFF.

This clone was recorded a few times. This CDR3 reads CASSLGGGFPNEKLFF. The CDR3 nucleotides read TGTGCCAGCAGCCTCGGAGGGGGGTTCCCGAATGAAAAACTGTTTTTT. The chain employs TRBV27 and TRBJ1-4, with D maybe TRBD1 (6 bases). The length of the CDR3 is 16 residues. Germline lookup yields CDR1 MNHEY and CDR2 SMNVEV (reference sequence). V was shortened by 6 bases and J by 5 bases, with 19 bases between the two germline ends. The variable domain in full, with the rest retrieved from reference TRBV27 and TRBJ1-4, is EAQVTQNPRYLITVTGKKLTVTCSQNMNHEYMSWYRQDPGLGLRQIYYSMNVEVTDKGDVPEGYKVSRKEKRNFPLILESPSPNQTSLYFCASSLGGGFPNEKLFFGSGTQLSVL.

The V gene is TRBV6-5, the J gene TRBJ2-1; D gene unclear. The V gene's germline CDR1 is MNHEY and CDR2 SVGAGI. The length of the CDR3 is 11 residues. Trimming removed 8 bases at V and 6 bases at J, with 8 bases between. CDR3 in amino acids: CASGRVNEQFF. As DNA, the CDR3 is TGTGCCAGCGGTCGGGTCAATGAGCAGTTCTTC.

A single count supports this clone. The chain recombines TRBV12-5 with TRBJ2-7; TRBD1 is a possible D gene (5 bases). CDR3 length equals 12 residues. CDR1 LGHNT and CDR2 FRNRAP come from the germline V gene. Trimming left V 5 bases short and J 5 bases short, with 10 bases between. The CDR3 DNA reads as TGTGCTAGTGGTCTACCGACAGACGAGCAGTACTTC. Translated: CASGLPTDEQYF.

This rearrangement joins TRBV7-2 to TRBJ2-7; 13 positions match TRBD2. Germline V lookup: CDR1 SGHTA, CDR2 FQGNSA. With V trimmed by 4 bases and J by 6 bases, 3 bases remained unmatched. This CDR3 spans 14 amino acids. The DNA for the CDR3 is TGTGCCAGCAGCTGGGGACTAGCGGGGACCGAGCAGTACTTC. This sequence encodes CASSWGLAGTEQYF.

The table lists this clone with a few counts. For the CDR3, the DNA is TGTGCCAGCACCAATACAGACAGGGGAACTGGAAACACCATATATTTT. It codes for CASTNTDRGTGNTIYF. The chain combines TRBV7-9 with TRBJ1-3; 8 bases agree with TRBD1. V lost 7 bases to trimming and J lost 2 bases; unmatched junction nucleotides: 10. CDR1 is SEHNR and CDR2 is FQNEAQ in the germline V gene (reference sequence). The CDR3 is 16 amino acids.

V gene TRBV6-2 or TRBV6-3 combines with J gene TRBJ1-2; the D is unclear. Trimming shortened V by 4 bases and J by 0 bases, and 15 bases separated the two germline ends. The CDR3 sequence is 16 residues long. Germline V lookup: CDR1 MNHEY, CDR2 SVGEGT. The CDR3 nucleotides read TGTGCCAGCAGTTTAGTTTCCGCAATAGCTAACTATGGCTACACCTTC. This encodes CASSLVSAIANYGYTF.

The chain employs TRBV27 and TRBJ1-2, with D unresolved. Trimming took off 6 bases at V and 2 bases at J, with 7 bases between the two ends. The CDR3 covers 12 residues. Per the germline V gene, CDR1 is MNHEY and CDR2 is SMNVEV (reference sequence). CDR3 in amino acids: CASSHANYGYTF. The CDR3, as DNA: TGTGCCAGCAGCCACGCCAACTATGGCTACACCTTC.

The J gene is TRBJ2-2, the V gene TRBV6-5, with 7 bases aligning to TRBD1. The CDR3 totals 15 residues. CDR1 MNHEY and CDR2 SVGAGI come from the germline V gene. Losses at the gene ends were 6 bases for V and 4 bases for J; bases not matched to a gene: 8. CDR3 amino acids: CASRGTGAVTGELFF. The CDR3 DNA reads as TGTGCCAGCAGGGGAACAGGGGCGGTCACCGGGGAGCTGTTTTTT.

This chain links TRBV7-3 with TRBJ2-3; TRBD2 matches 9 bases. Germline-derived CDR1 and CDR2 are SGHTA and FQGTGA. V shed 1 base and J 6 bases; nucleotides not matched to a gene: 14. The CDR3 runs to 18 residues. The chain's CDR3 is CASSLKGSAGGPADTQYF. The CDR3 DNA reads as TGTGCCAGCAGCTTAAAAGGATCGGCGGGGGGGCCCGCCGATACGCAGTATTTT.

CDR3 region: CASSMTTFMGARGYTF. In nucleotides, the CDR3 is TGTGCCAGTAGTATGACGACGTTTATGGGGGCAAGAGGCTACACCTTC. The chain links TRBV19 to TRBJ1-2, with TRBD1 as a possible D gene (6 bases). Germline V gene sequence: CDR1 LNHDA, CDR2 SQIVND (reference sequence). Between the trimmed V and J ends, which lost 3 bases and 8 bases, there was a span of 22 bases. The CDR3 has 16 residues.

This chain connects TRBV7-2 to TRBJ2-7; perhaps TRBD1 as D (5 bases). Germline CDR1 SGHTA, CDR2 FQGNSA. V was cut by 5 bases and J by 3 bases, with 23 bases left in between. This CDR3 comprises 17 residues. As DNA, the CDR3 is TGTGCCAGCAGCCCAAGGGGCCGTATGAAGTTGGTCTACGAGCAGTACTTC. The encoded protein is CASSPRGRMKLVYEQYF.

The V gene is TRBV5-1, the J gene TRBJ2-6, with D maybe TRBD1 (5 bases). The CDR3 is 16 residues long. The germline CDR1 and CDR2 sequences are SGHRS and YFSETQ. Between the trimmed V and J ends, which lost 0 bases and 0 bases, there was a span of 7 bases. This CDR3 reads CASSLEGVSGANVLTF. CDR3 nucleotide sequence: TGCGCCAGCAGCTTGGAAGGGGTCTCTGGGGCCAACGTCCTGACTTTC.

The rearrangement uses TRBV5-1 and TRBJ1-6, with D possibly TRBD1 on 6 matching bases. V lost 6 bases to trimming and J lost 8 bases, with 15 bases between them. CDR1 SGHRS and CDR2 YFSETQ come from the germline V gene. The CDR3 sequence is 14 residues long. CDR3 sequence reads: CASMAGTKDSPLHF. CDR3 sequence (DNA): TGCGCCAGCATGGCGGGGACAAAAGATTCACCCCTCCACTTT. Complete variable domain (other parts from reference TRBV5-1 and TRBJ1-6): KAGVTQTPRYLIKTRGQQVTLSCSPISGHRSVSWYQQTPGQGLQFLFEYFSETQRNKGNFPGRFSGRQFSNSRSEMNVSTLELGDSALYLCASMAGTKDSPLHFGNGTRLTVT.

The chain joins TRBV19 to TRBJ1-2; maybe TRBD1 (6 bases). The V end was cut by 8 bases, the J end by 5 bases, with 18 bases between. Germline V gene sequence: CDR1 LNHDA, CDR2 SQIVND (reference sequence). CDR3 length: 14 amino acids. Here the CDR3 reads CASQPQRGGYGYTF. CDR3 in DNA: TGTGCCAGTCAACCCCAAAGAGGGGGTTATGGCTACACCTTC.

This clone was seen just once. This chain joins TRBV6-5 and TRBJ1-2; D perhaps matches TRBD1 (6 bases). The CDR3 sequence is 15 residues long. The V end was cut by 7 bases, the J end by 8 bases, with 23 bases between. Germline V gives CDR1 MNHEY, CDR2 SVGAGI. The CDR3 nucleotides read TGTGCCAGCAAAGTCGGGACATCCAATCGTTACGGCTACACCTTC. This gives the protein CASKVGTSNRYGYTF.

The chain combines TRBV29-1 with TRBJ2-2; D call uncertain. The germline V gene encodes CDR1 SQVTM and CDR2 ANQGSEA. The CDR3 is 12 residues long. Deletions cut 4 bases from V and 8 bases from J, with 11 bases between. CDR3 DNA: TGCAGCGTTGTCCGGTCCGCGGGGGAGCTGTTTTTT. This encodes CSVVRSAGELFF.

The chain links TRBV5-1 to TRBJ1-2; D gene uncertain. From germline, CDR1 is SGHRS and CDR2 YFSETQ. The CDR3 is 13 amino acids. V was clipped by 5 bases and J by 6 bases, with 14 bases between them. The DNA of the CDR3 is TGCGCCAGCAGTTATGTAGGAGAAAATGGCTACACCTTC. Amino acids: CASSYVGENGYTF.

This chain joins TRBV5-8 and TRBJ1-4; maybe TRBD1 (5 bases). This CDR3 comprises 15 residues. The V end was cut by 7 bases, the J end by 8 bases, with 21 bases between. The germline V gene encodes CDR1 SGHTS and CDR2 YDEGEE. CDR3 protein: CASVGGSRFSEKLFF. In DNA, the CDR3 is TGTGCCAGCGTGGGGGGGAGCAGGTTCAGCGAAAAACTGTTTTTT.

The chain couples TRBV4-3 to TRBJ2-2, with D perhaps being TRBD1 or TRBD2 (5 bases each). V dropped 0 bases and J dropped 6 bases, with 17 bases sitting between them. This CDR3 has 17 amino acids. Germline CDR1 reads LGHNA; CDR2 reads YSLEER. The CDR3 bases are TGCGCCAGCAGCCAAGAACCCGGAACAGGAGGCTCCGGGGAGCTGTTTTTT. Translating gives CASSQEPGTGGSGELFF.

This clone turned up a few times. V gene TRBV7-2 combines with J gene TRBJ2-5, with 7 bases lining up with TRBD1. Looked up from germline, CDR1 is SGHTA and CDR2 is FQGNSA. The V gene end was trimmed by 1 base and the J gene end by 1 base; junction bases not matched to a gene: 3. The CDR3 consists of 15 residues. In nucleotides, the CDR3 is TGTGCCAGCAGCTTAGTCGACAGGGCCCAAGAGACCCAGTACTTC. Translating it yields CASSLVDRAQETQYF.

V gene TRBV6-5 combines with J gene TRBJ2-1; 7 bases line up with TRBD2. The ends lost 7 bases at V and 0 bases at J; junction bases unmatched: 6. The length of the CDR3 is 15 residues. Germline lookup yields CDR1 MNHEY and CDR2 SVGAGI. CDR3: CASTPVAGSYNEQFF. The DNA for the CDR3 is TGTGCCAGCACCCCCGTAGCGGGCTCCTACAATGAGCAGTTCTTC.

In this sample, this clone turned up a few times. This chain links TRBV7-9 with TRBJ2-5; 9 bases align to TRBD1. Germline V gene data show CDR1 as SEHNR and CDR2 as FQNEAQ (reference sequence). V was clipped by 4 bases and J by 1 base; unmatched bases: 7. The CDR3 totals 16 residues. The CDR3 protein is CASSWGGTGPQETQYF. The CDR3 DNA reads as TGTGCCAGCAGCTGGGGGGGGACAGGGCCCCAAGAGACCCAGTACTTC. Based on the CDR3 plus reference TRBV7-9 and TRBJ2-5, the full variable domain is DTGVSQNPRHKITKRGQNVTFRCDPISEHNRLYWYRQTLGQGPEFLTYFQNEAQLEKSRLLSDRFSAERPKGSFSTLEIQRTEQGDSAMYLCASSWGGTGPQETQYFGPGTRLLVL.

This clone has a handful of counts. The CDR3 nucleotides are TGTGCCGCCCCCCATGGCTACACCTTC. This translates into CAAPHGYTF. This chain links TRBV5-6 with TRBJ1-2; D unclear. The CDR3 is 9 residues long. Germline loops: CDR1 SGHDT, CDR2 YYEEEE. V was trimmed by 10 bases and J by 6 bases, leaving 7 bases between them.

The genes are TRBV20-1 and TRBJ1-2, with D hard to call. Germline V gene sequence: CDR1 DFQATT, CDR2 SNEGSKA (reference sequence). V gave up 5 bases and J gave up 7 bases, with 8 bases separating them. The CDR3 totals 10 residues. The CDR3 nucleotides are TGCAGTGCTTCTTTGGGTGGCTACACCTTC. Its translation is CSASLGGYTF.

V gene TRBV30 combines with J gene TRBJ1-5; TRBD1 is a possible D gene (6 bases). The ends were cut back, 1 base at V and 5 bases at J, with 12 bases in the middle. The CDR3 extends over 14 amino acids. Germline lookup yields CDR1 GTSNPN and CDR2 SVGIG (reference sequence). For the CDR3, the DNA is TGTGCCTGGAGTGGCCAAGGGGGGCATCAGCCCCAGCATTTT. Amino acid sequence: CAWSGQGGHQPQHF.